This section outlines one T cell receptor (beta chain) sequence together with its context. Participants had their cohort set by participant-reported clinical history. Per the study methods: Amplification of reference gene primers provided the estimated nucleated cell counts. Sequencing used immunoSEQ multiplex PCR; TCRdb keeps in-frame clones, though not all of them. The D gene and trimming were derived from the DNA, and the V and J assignments and clone size from that table. The sample lists 300,000 to 500,000 clones, around nine tenths seen once, with approximately 1% in the top ten. This record comes from a study of blood T cell repertoires in COVID-19. At the level of the study: COVID-19 samples, acute and convalescent, were from the United States, Italy and Spain. Nucleic acid was either cDNA or gDNA, and it came from T cells, B-cell-depleted T cells, or PBMCs.

The sequence came from a woman in her 30s with acute COVID-19. Source material: PBMCs or T cells enriched from blood (not recorded which).

The CDR3, as DNA: TGTGCCGCACCGGGTGTCGGCTCCTACGAGCAGTACTTC. It encodes CAAPGVGSYEQYF. This chain uses TRBV30 with TRBJ2-7; D unresolved. The CDR3 loop spans 13 amino acids. Germline V gives CDR1 GTSNPN, CDR2 SVGIG (reference sequence). V lost 8 bases to trimming and J lost 0 bases, with 14 bases between them.